These 20 T cell receptor beta chains were all obtained from the same sample, sequenced in a study of PD-L1 blockade in urothelial cancer. Some clones are missing from TCRdb's copy, which holds only in-frame ones; the method was immunoSEQ multiplex PCR. The sample lists tens of thousands of clones, more than 75% occurring once. Sample: PBMCs, taken around atezolizumab (anti-PD-L1) treatment. The source is a man aged 65 to 85 with urothelial cancer.

V is TRBV5-1 and J is TRBJ1-6; a weak D match, TRBD1 (5 bases). CDR1 SGHRS and CDR2 YFSETQ come from the germline V gene. The CDR3 is made up of 17 amino acids. V lost 4 bases and J lost 8, with 22 bases in between. CDR3 sequence (DNA): TGCGCCAGCAGCCTGGACCCAAGGGGCGGCAAGGATTCACCCCTCCACTTT. Amino acid sequence: CASSLDPRGGKDSPLHF.

The chain has TRBV10-3 and TRBJ2-4, with 8 bases fitting TRBD1. Per the germline V gene, CDR1 is ENHRY and CDR2 is SYGVKD. V dropped 6 bases and J dropped 8; count of bases not matched to a gene: 9. The CDR3 spans 14 residues. CDR3 residues: CAIRGDRQGDIQYF. The CDR3 bases are TGTGCCATCAGGGGGGACAGGCAGGGCGACATTCAGTACTTC.

This chain uses TRBV6-6 with TRBJ1-4; D perhaps matches TRBD1 (5 bases). The germline gives CDR1 MNHNY, CDR2 SVGAGI (reference sequence). CDR3 length equals 16 residues. The V gene lost 6 bases and the J gene lost 4 bases, with 18 bases spanning the gap. The DNA for the CDR3 is TGTGCCAGCAGGGCAACCCTACAGGTTCTTAATGAAAAACTGTTTTTT. Residues: CASRATLQVLNEKLFF.

In its sample, this clone was seen once. The rearrangement uses TRBV7-2 and TRBJ2-6, with 8 bases lining up with TRBD1. The V gene end was trimmed by 1 base and the J gene end by 2 bases; junction bases not matched to a gene: 10. CDR3 length equals 19 residues. Germline CDR1 reads SGHTA; CDR2 reads FQGNSA. The CDR3 spells CASSLVFEDREAGANVLTF. The CDR3 DNA sequence: TGTGCCAGCAGCTTAGTGTTCGAGGACAGGGAGGCTGGGGCCAACGTCCTGACTTTC. The full variable domain, its missing parts supplied by reference TRBV7-2 and TRBJ2-6, is GAGVSQSPSNKVTEKGKDVELRCDPISGHTALYWYRQSLGQGLEFLIYFQGNSAPDKSGLPSDRFSAERTGGSVSTLTIQRTQQEDSAVYLCASSLVFEDREAGANVLTFGAGSRLTVL.

The chain carries TRBV2 and TRBJ2-7; 11 nucleotides agree with TRBD1. The CDR3 is 13 residues long. Trimming took 5 bases from V and 5 from J; bases not matched to a gene: 2. CDR1 is SNHLY and CDR2 is FYNNEI in the germline V gene. Written as DNA, the CDR3 is TGTGCCAGCAGTCGGGACAGGGGGAACGAGCAGTACTTC. It translates to CASSRDRGNEQYF.

The chain links TRBV10-3 to TRBJ2-1, with 10 bases matching TRBD2. Germline assignment: CDR1 ENHRY and CDR2 SYGVKD. The CDR3 is 13 residues long. The CDR3 DNA reads TGTGCATTGGGGACTAGCGTATACAATGAGCAGTTCTTC. Its protein product is CALGTSVYNEQFF.

The rearrangement joins TRBV30 to TRBJ2-1; 8 nucleotides match TRBD2. Germline CDR1 is GTSNPN and CDR2 is SVGIG (reference sequence). Trimming cost V 0 bases and J 8 bases; bases outside gene matches: 9. This CDR3 comprises 15 residues. The CDR3 DNA sequence: TGTGCCTGGAGTGTACGTAGCGGGGTTTCGGATGAGCAGTTCTTC. Encoded protein: CAWSVRSGVSDEQFF. Complete variable domain (other parts from reference TRBV30 and TRBJ2-1): SQTIHQWPATLVQPVGSPLSLECTVEGTSNPNLYWYRQAAGRGLQLLFYSVGIGQISSEVPQNLSASRPQDRQFILSSKKLLLSDSGFYLCAWSVRSGVSDEQFFGPGTRLTVL.

This clone was found once. The CDR3 DNA sequence: TGTGCCAGCAGCCAAGTCGGCGGGGGGGCCGGGGAGCTGTTTTTT. It is translated as CASSQVGGGAGELFF. V usage is TRBV5-4 and J usage is TRBJ2-2; 9 nucleotides align to TRBD2. The CDR3 runs to 15 residues. With V trimmed by 4 bases and J by 6 bases, 7 bases remained unmatched. From germline, CDR1 is SGHNT and CDR2 YYREEE (reference sequence).

V and J are TRBV9 and TRBJ1-2, with D hard to call. The V gene lost 0 bases and the J gene lost 8 bases, with 11 bases spanning the gap. From germline, CDR1 is SGDLS and CDR2 YYNGEE. The CDR3 contains 13 residues. The CDR3: CASSVGLFGGYTF. In nucleotides, the CDR3 is TGTGCCAGCAGCGTAGGACTGTTTGGAGGCTACACCTTC.

This clone was recorded a few times. The chain employs TRBV6-1 and TRBJ2-7; D possibly corresponds to TRBD2 (6 bases). The CDR3 totals 16 residues. V was pared by 1 base and J by 1 base, with 14 bases between. CDR1 is MNHNS, CDR2 SASEGT, per germline. The CDR3 DNA follows: TGTGCCAGCAGTGAAGGATTGTTAGCGGCTTCCTACGAGCAGTACTTC. This encodes CASSEGLLAASYEQYF.

J is TRBJ2-7 and V is TRBV11-2, with 9 nucleotides matching TRBD1. The CDR3 consists of 14 residues. V trimming: 4 bases; J trimming: 3 bases; junction bases outside the gene matches: 4. The V gene's germline CDR1 is SGHAT and CDR2 FQNNGV. CDR3 sequence reads: CASSSSGQGYEQYF. The CDR3 DNA sequence: TGTGCCAGCAGCTCGTCGGGACAGGGCTACGAGCAGTACTTC.

The CDR3 DNA reads as TGCGCCAGCAGCCAAGGAAACCGAGTGAACACTGAAGCTTTCTTT. It is translated as CASSQGNRVNTEAFF. The gene calls are TRBV4-1 and TRBJ1-1; D is unresolved. Trimming pared 1 base from V and 0 bases from J, leaving 9 bases between. The CDR3 is 15 amino acids. Germline CDR1 is MGHRA and CDR2 is YSYEKL.

The table lists this clone with a count of one. The V and J genes are TRBV4-1 and TRBJ2-1, with TRBD2 matching 11 bases. J gave up 4 bases and V 0 bases, and 8 bases lay outside the gene matches. The CDR3 runs to 18 residues. Germline V gene lookup returns CDR1 MGHRA and CDR2 YSYEKL. CDR3 loop: CASSQDRSSGGYYNEQFF. The CDR3 DNA sequence: TGCGCCAGCAGCCAAGATAGGTCTAGCGGGGGGTATTACAATGAGCAGTTCTTC.

The V call is TRBV18, the J call TRBJ2-1; 15 nucleotides line up with TRBD2. CDR1 and CDR2 (germline): KGHSH, LQKENI. The CDR3 contains 16 residues. V trimming: 5 bases; J trimming: 4 bases; junction bases outside the gene matches: 3. The CDR3: CASSSGLAGGYNEQFF. The CDR3 bases are TGTGCCAGCTCATCGGGACTAGCGGGAGGTTACAATGAGCAGTTCTTC.

The rearrangement uses TRBV6-5 and TRBJ2-2; 7 positions agree with TRBD2. The germline V gene has CDR1 MNHEY and CDR2 SVGAGI. The CDR3 extends over 14 amino acids. V lost 6 bases, J lost 4 bases, and 5 bases stayed unmatched. DNA for the CDR3: TGTGCCAGCAGCTATGGACTAGTCACCGGGGAGCTGTTTTTT. The encoded protein is CASSYGLVTGELFF.

V usage is TRBV11-1 and J usage is TRBJ2-5; 9 bases fit TRBD1. Germline V CDR1 and CDR2: SGHAT, FQDESV (reference sequence). The CDR3 contains 18 residues. Unmatched junction bases numbered 17, after V lost 0 bases and J lost 9 bases. CDR3 DNA: TGTGCCAGCAGCTTAGCCCTTGGGGGGACAGGGCCCCTTGCGTCCCAGTACTTC. Residues: CASSLALGGTGPLASQYF.

The rearrangement links TRBV5-4 to TRBJ2-5; 7 bases are shared with TRBD1. The CDR3 spans 13 residues. Trimming removed 2 bases from V and 5 bases from J; junction bases left unmatched: 3. The germline gives CDR1 SGHNT, CDR2 YYREEE (reference sequence). CDR3 coding DNA: TGTGCCAGCAGCTTTACAGGGGTGGAGACCCAGTACTTC. This codes for CASSFTGVETQYF.

The rearrangement joins TRBV6-5 to TRBJ1-4, with 9 positions matching TRBD1. The CDR3 is 16 residues long. The germline CDR1 and CDR2 sequences are MNHEY and SVGAGI. V lost 4 bases, J lost 8 bases, and 11 bases stayed unmatched. The CDR3 is CASSSRDREGREKLFF. The DNA of the CDR3 is TGTGCCAGCAGTTCACGGGACAGGGAAGGAAGGGAAAAACTGTTTTTT.

The chain is built from TRBV7-2 and TRBJ2-5; the D is unclear. Trimming removed 3 bases at V and 5 bases at J, with 10 bases between. The CDR3 has 13 amino acids. Germline V lookup: CDR1 SGHTA, CDR2 FQGNSA. CDR3 coding DNA: TGTGCCAGCAGCTTCGGCGCGGTGGAGACCCAGTACTTC. This translates into CASSFGAVETQYF.

This chain links TRBV19 with TRBJ1-3; 8 nucleotides match TRBD1. This CDR3 is 14 amino acids long. V shed 5 bases and J 1 base; nucleotides not matched to a gene: 1. Germline CDR1 is LNHDA and CDR2 is SQIVND (reference sequence). CDR3: CASSRQGSGNTIYF. The CDR3 nucleotides read TGTGCCAGTAGTCGACAGGGGTCTGGAAACACCATATATTTT. Full variable domain (missing parts from reference TRBV19 and TRBJ1-3): DGGITQSPKYLFRKEGQNVTLSCEQNLNHDAMYWYRQDPGQGLRLIYYSQIVNDFQKGDIAEGYSVSREKKESFPLTVTSAQKNPTAFYLCASSRQGSGNTIYFGEGSWLTVV.